A single sample is the source of the 22 T cell receptor delta chains below, sequenced in a study of γδ T cells in repeated Plasmodium falciparum infection. Gammadelta T cells were flow-sorted from PBMC into Vgamma9/Vdelta2+ and Vdelta2-negative populations for bulk analysis. TCRdb reanalyzed the multiplex PCR reads using CATT. Of roughly 93,000 delta-chain clones listed, 1.4% were seen once; the top ten hold around 8.1%. The sequenced material came from gamma-delta T cells from blood. Receptors were obtained from a pool of human donors (malaria-infected and uninfected, not separated).

Details on this clone: A far larger clone lies a single base away; this is likely a read error. The sample has other DNA sequences that encode this CDR3 too. The J segment was not called; the V segment is TRDV1; the DNA was not compared with TRDD3, the D call given in the table. The CDR3 loop spans 16 amino acids. CDR1 is TSWWSYY and CDR2 is QGS in the germline V gene. Written as DNA, the CDR3 is TGTGCTCTTGGGGAATTGGGCCGGACAGCCACCGATAAACTCATCTTC. It translates to CALGELGRTATDKLIF.

This clone was observed a handful of times. TCRdb shows a much larger clone's protein in place of this DNA's translation, and the two differ at residue 16, likely through a read error; the protein shown is translated from the DNA. The chain carries TRDV1 and TRDJ1; TRDD3 agrees at 8 bases. V lost 1 base and J lost 0; bases outside the gene matches: 22. Germline-derived CDR1 and CDR2 are TSWWSYY and QGS. The CDR3 is 22 residues long. DNA for the CDR3: TGTGCTCTTGGGGAACCCATTAGCATCCGTCCTGGGGGAGTCCCCTACACCGATAAACTCATCTTT. Translated, it gives CALGEPISIRPGGVPYTDKLIF.

This clone was detected only a few times. The protein given by TCRdb reflects a much larger clone and differs at residue 8 from this DNA's translation, likely from a read error; the protein shown is the DNA's translation. The V and J genes are TRDV3 and TRDJ1; D not certain. Germline values: CDR1 TVYSNPD, CDR2 GDNSRS (reference sequence). V was pared by 0 bases and J by 0 bases, with 20 bases between. The CDR3 is made up of 17 amino acids. The CDR3: CAFSWSLLVWYTDKLIF. Here the CDR3 DNA reads TGTGCCTTTAGTTGGAGTCTTCTGGTCTGGTACACCGATAAACTCATCTTT.

Comment on this clone: The protein that TCRdb holds for this DNA derives from a much larger clone and differs from the translated DNA at residue 9, which likely indicates a read error; the protein shown here is translated from the DNA. This chain connects TRDV1 to TRDJ1, with 10 nucleotides matching TRDD3. CDR1 is TSWWSYY and CDR2 is QGS in the germline V gene. This CDR3 spans 15 amino acids. Trimming took 0 bases from V and 10 from J; bases not matched to a gene: 8. CDR3 nucleotides: TGTGCTCTTGGGGAACTACCCCGTTACTGGGGGATACTCATCTTT. This encodes CALGELPRYWGILIF.

This clone was recorded a few times. It differs at one base from a far larger clone, so likely a read error. This rearrangement joins TRDV3 to TRDJ2; unclear D gene. As TCRdb names no J gene, one was assigned here on the basis of a DNA match to germline. The CDR3 has 11 amino acids. The V gene's germline CDR1 is TVYSNPD and CDR2 GDNSRS (reference sequence). CDR3 DNA: TGTGCTGCTCCCTTGACAGCACAACTCTTCTTT. Translation gives CAAPLTAQLFF.

This clone has a handful of counts. The amino acid sequence in TCRdb belongs to a much larger clone and departs from this DNA's translation at residues 5 and 7, likely a sequencing read error; the sequence shown is translated from the DNA. The chain joins TRDV2 to TRDJ1, with 11 bases aligning to TRDD3. V lost 3 bases, J lost 2 bases, and 22 bases stayed unmatched. From germline, CDR1 is GEAIGNYY and CDR2 EKD. There are 21 residues in the CDR3. Here the CDR3 DNA reads TGTGCCTGTGACGCCGTGAGGGCTAGTCCTGGGGGATACAAAGAAACCGATAAACTCATCTTT. Its protein product is CACDAVRASPGGYKETDKLIF.

This clone occurred a few times. The likely explanation is a read error, given a far larger clone one base away. Other DNA sequences in this specimen translate into the identical CDR3. The chain links TRAV38-2/DV8 to TRDJ1, with D perhaps assigned TRDD2 or TRDD3 (8 bases each). The J gene was missing in TCRdb and was found by matching the end of the DNA to germline. The germline V gene encodes CDR1 TSESDYY and CDR2 QEAYKQQN. The CDR3 loop spans 21 amino acids. CDR3 DNA: TGCGCTTATAGGAGCCACTTCCTACATCGGGGATACTCCTTTTACACCGATAAACTCATCTTT. Its translation is CAYRSHFLHRGYSFYTDKLIF.

This clone has just a few counts. This DNA's translation and the protein TCRdb lists, from a much larger clone, do not match at residue 12, likely due to a read error; the protein shown is translated from the DNA. The chain combines TRDV2 with TRDJ1; 9 bases align to TRDD3. Matching the DNA to germline supplied the J gene, which TCRdb does not give. This CDR3 is 17 amino acids long. J lost 3 bases, V lost 2 bases, and 12 bases had no gene match. Germline CDR1 reads GEAIGNYY; CDR2 reads EKD. The CDR3 DNA reads as TGTGCCTGTGACATCCTTCATCGACTGGGGGACGCCGATAAACTCATCTTT. This encodes CACDILHRLGDADKLIF.

This clone was detected ten times or more. With only one base between it and a far larger clone, this is likely a read error. Other nucleotide sequences from this sample produce the same CDR3. No J gene was named, though the V gene is TRDV2; the table calls TRDD3, which could not be checked here. The CDR3 is 15 amino acids. Germline V gives CDR1 GEAIGNYY, CDR2 EKD. This CDR3 is CACDDLGDAGYKLIF. The CDR3 bases are TGTGCCTGTGACGACCTGGGGGATGCGGGCTATAAGCTCATCTTT.

CDR3 loop: CACVLGDTLTAQLFF. The CDR3, as DNA: TGTGCCTGTGTACTGGGGGATACTTTGACAGCACAACTCTTCTTT. This chain uses TRDV2 with TRDJ2; 11 nucleotides line up with TRDD3. As TCRdb names no J gene, one was assigned here on the basis of a DNA match to germline. The CDR3 is 15 residues long. J lost 0 bases, V lost 5 bases, and 1 base had no gene match. Germline V lookup: CDR1 GEAIGNYY, CDR2 EKD.

This clone came up a few times. The protein that TCRdb holds for this DNA derives from a much larger clone and differs from the translated DNA at residue 5, which likely indicates a read error; the protein shown here is translated from the DNA. The chain recombines TRDV1 with TRDJ1; no definite D call. TCRdb supplies no J gene; here it was assigned by aligning the nucleotide sequence to germline. The CDR3 contains 14 residues. Germline values: CDR1 TSWWSYY, CDR2 QGS. V was trimmed by 5 bases and J by 7 bases, leaving 17 bases between them. The CDR3 spells CALGRKISPSKLIF. The CDR3 DNA is TGTGCTCTTGGGCGCAAAATTTCCCCCAGTAAACTCATCTTT.

This clone was seen repeatedly, ten times or more. The chain has TRDV2 and TRDJ1, with 8 bases fitting TRDD3. CDR3 length: 17 residues. Unmatched junction bases numbered 18, after V lost 4 bases and J lost 6 bases. Germline CDR1 reads GEAIGNYY; CDR2 reads EKD. The CDR3 bases are TGTGCCTGTGATGTCCTGGGGGAAGGAGATCGAATGAATAAACTCATCTTT. Protein: CACDVLGEGDRMNKLIF.

At least ten counts were recorded for this clone. Germline is not matched at one junction end, which may reflect a read error. V is TRDV1 and J is TRDJ3; 12 positions match TRDD3. Assignment of the J gene here rests on matching the DNA to germline, because TCRdb gives none. The CDR3 has 24 residues. Per the germline V gene, CDR1 is TSWWSYY and CDR2 is QGS. The CDR3 sequence: CAIGERPYLPTGGYFSWDTRQMFF. Here the CDR3 DNA reads TGTGCTATTGGGGAAAGGCCCTACCTTCCAACTGGGGGATACTTCTCCTGGGACACCCGACAGATGTTTTTC.

Details on this clone: The protein given by TCRdb reflects a much larger clone and differs at residue 6 from this DNA's translation, likely from a read error; the protein shown is the DNA's translation. The chain couples TRDV1 to TRDJ1; maybe TRDD2 (5 bases). V lost 4 bases and J 1 base, leaving 19 bases between the germline ends. This CDR3 has 17 amino acids. CDR1 and CDR2 (germline): TSWWSYY, QGS. Here the CDR3 reads CALGGPYFPGITDKLIF. The DNA for the CDR3 is TGTGCTCTTGGGGGACCCTACTTCCCCGGTATCACCGATAAACTCATCTTT.

Comments on this clone: TCRdb's entry gives the protein of a much larger clone, which mismatches this DNA's translation at residue 10, likely from a read error; the protein reported here is translated from the DNA. The V and J genes are TRDV3 and TRDJ1; the match to TRDD3 covers 8 bases. Germline CDR1 reads TVYSNPD; CDR2 reads GDNSRS (reference sequence). The CDR3 totals 20 residues. V trimming: 2 bases; J trimming: 2 bases; junction bases outside the gene matches: 25. The CDR3 sequence: CAFPSQFTGESAGGTDKLIF. The CDR3 DNA is TGTGCCTTTCCCTCCCAATTTACTGGGGAATCCGCTGGGGGAACCGATAAACTCATCTTT.

This clone has more than one count but fewer than ten. The amino acid sequence in TCRdb belongs to a much larger clone and departs from this DNA's translation at residue 13, likely a sequencing read error; the sequence shown is translated from the DNA. The rearrangement joins TRDV1 to TRDJ1, with D maybe TRDD3 (6 bases). The CDR3 spans 22 residues. Germline V gene lookup returns CDR1 TSWWSYY and CDR2 QGS. V lost 3 bases and J lost 0, with 32 bases in between. CDR3 DNA sequence: TGTGCTCTTGGGGACACCCTTTATTCCATGACGTACAGGGGGACTTACACCGATAAACTCATCTTT. Its translation is CALGDTLYSMTYRGTYTDKLIF.

This clone was seen at least ten times. The protein held in TCRdb is that of a much larger clone and does not match this DNA's translation at residue 3, likely because of a read error; the protein shown is translated from the DNA. The chain joins TRDV3 to TRDJ4; the match to TRDD3 covers 11 bases. Germline matching of the DNA provided the J gene here, since TCRdb leaves it blank. With 4 bases clipped from V and 5 bases from J, the junction kept 15 bases outside the gene matches. CDR3 length equals 15 residues. Germline V gene sequence: CDR1 TVYSNPD, CDR2 GDNSRS (reference sequence). CDR3 bases: TGTGCCTCTAGTCCAGGCTGGGGGATACTGAGGCCCCTGATCTTT. Translated: CASSPGWGILRPLIF.

With regard to this clone: Given a far larger clone just one base away, this is likely a sequencing read error. The same CDR3 arises from other DNA sequences in this sample as well. The V and J genes are TRDV1 and TRDJ1; 7 bases match TRDD2. Here the J gene was assigned by germline matching of the DNA, as TCRdb has none. With 0 bases clipped from V and 2 bases from J, the junction kept 24 bases outside the gene matches. This CDR3 comprises 22 residues. The V gene's germline CDR1 is TSWWSYY and CDR2 QGS. DNA for the CDR3: TGTGCTCTTGGGGAACTTTCCTACCTTATCCGTACGAAGGGGTCGTATACCGATAAACTCATCTTT. Its protein product is CALGELSYLIRTKGSYTDKLIF.

Note on this clone: The TCRdb protein comes from a much larger clone and disagrees with this DNA's translation at residue 13, likely due to a read error; the protein given here is derived from the DNA. This chain links TRDV1 with TRDJ2, with 9 bases that match TRDD3. Per the germline V gene, CDR1 is TSWWSYY and CDR2 is QGS. This CDR3 has 19 residues. J gave up 5 bases and V 6 bases, and 19 bases lay outside the gene matches. The CDR3 DNA sequence: TGTGCTCTTGGAGTCGTCTTCCTAAAGGGGATACGCCGTACAGCACAACTCTTCTTT. As protein: CALGVVFLKGIRRTAQLFF.

The table lists this clone with a few counts. A far larger clone differs by one base, so this is likely a read error. The same CDR3 is also encoded by other DNA sequences in this sample. The chain combines TRDV1 with TRDJ1; D possibly matches TRDD2 or TRDD3 (7 bases each). The J gene was not available in TCRdb and was assigned here by matching the DNA to germline segments. The length of the CDR3 is 27 residues. Germline loops: CDR1 TSWWSYY, CDR2 QGS. The V end was cut by 0 bases, the J end by 0 bases, with 44 bases between. The chain's CDR3 is CALGELPVPTSSFYLGAIWGYTDKLIF. The CDR3 bases are TGTGCTCTTGGGGAACTACCTGTTCCTACGTCTTCATTCTATCTGGGGGCGATTTGGGGTTACACCGATAAACTCATCTTT.

This clone was recorded a few times. A far larger clone is just one base off, so this is likely a read error. This specimen includes other DNA sequences encoding the same CDR3. The V call is TRDV1, the J call TRDJ1, with D perhaps matching TRDD3 (8 bases). Trimming took off 0 bases at V and 0 bases at J, with 53 bases between the two ends. This CDR3 is built from 30 residues. Germline lookup yields CDR1 TSWWSYY and CDR2 QGS. CDR3 region: CALGELSYRGIRTVLQKEDTGEGNTDKLIF. In DNA, the CDR3 is TGTGCTCTTGGGGAACTTTCCTACCGTGGGATACGCACAGTGCTACAAAAGGAGGATACGGGCGAAGGGAACACCGATAAACTCATCTTT.

For this clone: The mismatch at residue 9 between this DNA's translation and the TCRdb protein of a much larger clone likely reflects a read error; the protein shown is translated from the DNA. Here the V gene is TRDV1, but the J gene went uncalled; the table's D call, TRDD3, has no DNA check behind it. Per germline, CDR1 TSWWSYY and CDR2 QGS. CDR3 length: 22 residues. CDR3 loop: CALGGPGRLSYAPTGGYAGLIF. CDR3 coding DNA: TGTGCTCTTGGGGGACCGGGTCGGCTTTCCTACGCTCCTACTGGGGGATACGCGGGCCTCATCTTT.